This TCR beta chain is drawn from a study of blood T cell repertoires in COVID-19. The CDR3 runs 16 residues. The V and J ends lost 5 bases and 3 bases respectively, with 20 bases between them. Germline CDR1 MDHEN, CDR2 SYDVKM. The data were produced by immunoSEQ multiplex PCR, yet TCRdb's version contains in-frame clones alone and is incomplete. The data contain 250,000 to 400,000 clones, around 90% of them seen just once; the ten biggest clones take up 2.6%. The gene calls are TRBV28 and TRBJ2-7, with a weak D call TRBD1 (6 bases). The sequence came from a man aged 55-75 years who had recovered from COVID-19. The sequencing input was PBMCs or T cells enriched from blood (not recorded which). The CDR3 nucleotides are TGTGCCAGCAGTCCCCGGTTGCGACAGGATCACTACGAGCAGTACTTC. This translates into CASSPRLRQDHYEQYF.